This T cell receptor (beta chain) was sequenced for a study of T cell repertoires in cytomegalovirus infection. Study information: Based on public TCR beta signatures, there were indications of CMV infection and of a matching HLA type.

Germline V CDR1 and CDR2: SGHTA, FQGNSA. The trim removed 5 bases at V and 4 bases at J, leaving 5 bases unmatched. CDR3 size: 15 residues. MiXCR, run by TCRdb on the reads, gives a single entry per CDR3 protein. The sample lists roughly 240,000 distinct CDR3 sequences, around 6.6% occurring once. Points from the study as a whole: The cumulative frequency of public TCR beta families distinguished individuals who carried CMV together with the relevant HLA. HLA-C-restricted CMV clonotypes gave the most frequent clonotype in two of eight donors.

This clonotype was seen many times. Its antigen is unidentified. The receptor was isolated from a human donor in good health (CMV status not recorded). Some clones in this sample may be carry-over from other donors' samples. The chain is built from TRBV7-2 and TRBJ2-7; TRBD2 matches 13 bases. The sequenced material came from PBMCs. CDR3 region: CASSRGLAGVYEQYF. The CDR3 nucleotides read TGTGCCAGCAGCCGTGGACTAGCGGGGGTTTACGAGCAGTACTTC.